Listed here are 8 T cell receptor beta chains from one sample, sequenced in a study of blood T cell repertoires in COVID-19. Assay: immunoSEQ multiplex PCR; the TCRdb copy retains only in-frame clones and omits some. Of around 30,000 clones detected, 60% to 80% appear once; the ten largest clones hold more than 15%. Material: peripheral blood. These receptors were taken from a human donor in a cohort sampled during active COVID-19.

The chain has TRBV13 and TRBJ1-1; a possible D gene is TRBD1 (5 bases). Trimming took 5 bases from V and 1 from J, leaving 11 bases between them. This CDR3 has 14 residues. The germline V gene encodes CDR1 PRHDT and CDR2 FYEKMQ (reference sequence). The chain's CDR3 is CASSPWGGNTEAFF. CDR3 bases: TGTGCCAGCAGCCCCTGGGGGGGGAACACTGAAGCTTTCTTT.

This clone came up a few times. The chain combines TRBV10-3 with TRBJ1-1; no clear D gene. The germline V and J ends were trimmed by 0 bases and 0 bases, with 14 bases remaining between them. This CDR3 is built from 17 residues. Germline CDR1 and CDR2: ENHRY and SYGVKD. CDR3 sequence reads: CAISESGRATLNTEAFF. For the CDR3, the DNA is TGTGCCATCAGTGAGTCGGGGAGGGCGACATTGAACACTGAAGCTTTCTTT.

The chain carries TRBV27 and TRBJ2-7, with TRBD2 matching over 10 bases. Germline values: CDR1 MNHEY, CDR2 SMNVEV (reference sequence). J gave up 4 bases and V 6 bases, and 15 bases lay outside the gene matches. CDR3 length: 17 residues. This CDR3 is CASRTSPSGRAKYEQYF. In DNA, the CDR3 is TGTGCCAGCAGAACTTCGCCAAGCGGGAGGGCCAAATACGAGCAGTACTTC.

In this sample, this clone turned up many times. J is TRBJ2-7 and V is TRBV19; the match to TRBD1 covers 7 bases. The CDR3 has 14 residues. Germline V CDR1 and CDR2: LNHDA, SQIVND (reference sequence). V trimming: 6 bases; J trimming: 3 bases; junction bases outside the gene matches: 8. CDR3 coding DNA: TGTGCCAGTAGCCCCCGGGACAGCTTCTACGAGCAGTACTTC. It is translated as CASSPRDSFYEQYF.

The CDR3 DNA reads TGTGCCACCAGCAGAGACAGGGCTGATACGCAGTATTTT. Translation gives CATSRDRADTQYF. This chain connects TRBV15 to TRBJ2-3; D possibly corresponds to TRBD1 (5 bases). Trimming took off 0 bases at V and 6 bases at J, with 7 bases between the two ends. Germline lookup yields CDR1 LNHNV and CDR2 YYDKDF (reference sequence). This CDR3 comprises 13 residues.

J is TRBJ2-7 and V is TRBV19; 8 nucleotides agree with TRBD1. This CDR3 spans 14 amino acids. Germline lookup yields CDR1 LNHDA and CDR2 SQIVND (reference sequence). V lost 6 bases to trimming and J lost 2 bases; unmatched junction nucleotides: 6. CDR3 sequence reads: CASRSRDRPYEQYF. The CDR3 DNA sequence: TGTGCCAGTAGGAGCCGGGACAGGCCCTACGAGCAGTACTTC.

The rearrangement uses TRBV5-1 and TRBJ2-5, with TRBD2 as a possible D gene (6 bases). Germline V gene data show CDR1 as SGHRS and CDR2 as YFSETQ. V was clipped by 0 bases and J by 5 bases, with 14 bases between them. The CDR3 contains 15 residues. The CDR3 region has the DNA TGCGCCAGCAGCTTGGGCATTGGGACTGAGGAGACCCAGTACTTC. Amino acids: CASSLGIGTEETQYF.

The rearrangement links TRBV18 to TRBJ2-1, with 8 bases aligning to TRBD1. The CDR3 length is 15 residues. V was clipped by 6 bases and J by 3 bases; unmatched bases: 7. Germline CDR1 and CDR2: KGHSH and LQKENI. CDR3 in amino acids: CASSSDRAIYNEQFF. Written as DNA, the CDR3 is TGTGCCAGCTCGTCGGACAGGGCGATCTACAATGAGCAGTTCTTC. Full variable domain (missing parts from reference TRBV18 and TRBJ2-1): NAGVMQNPRHLVRRRGQEARLRCSPMKGHSHVYWYRQLPEEGLKFMVYLQKENIIDESGMPKERFSAEFPKEGPSILRIQQVVRGDSAAYFCASSSDRAIYNEQFFGPGTRLTVL.